The present T cell receptor (beta chain) was sequenced within a study of blood T cell repertoires in COVID-19. Study-level information: Samples of COVID-19 (acute and convalescent) were obtained from the United States, Italy and Spain. T cells, B-cell-depleted T cells, or PBMCs provided the cDNA or gDNA that served as material.

The ends lost 4 bases at V and 4 bases at J; junction bases unmatched: 7. The CDR3 sequence is 15 residues long. CDR1 and CDR2 from the germline V gene are SGHAT and FQNNGV. In the original workflow: Quantification of nucleated cells was approximated via reference gene primer amplification. Here immunoSEQ multiplex PCR was the method, and the copy in TCRdb shows in-frame clones only, minus some. The V and J calls and clone size are taken from that table; D and trimming were inferred from the DNA. The table lists under 300,000 clones, 80% to 90% of them singletons. The chain combines TRBV11-2 with TRBJ1-2, with 9 bases lining up with TRBD1. This TCR was recovered from a woman aged 35 to 49 with acute or convalescent COVID-19. Sample: peripheral blood. CDR3 loop: CASSSTGGFIYGYTF. The CDR3 bases are TGTGCCAGCAGCTCAACAGGGGGCTTTATCTATGGCTACACCTTC.